This T cell receptor (beta chain) originates from a study of blood T cell repertoires in COVID-19. The wider study: Specimens from acute and convalescent COVID-19 originated in the United States, Italy and Spain. The cDNA or gDNA used as material had been derived from T cells, B-cell-depleted T cells, or PBMCs.

As processed by the authors: Reference gene primer amplification gave nucleated cell count estimates. Using immunoSEQ multiplex PCR, the repertoire was profiled, and TCRdb retains in-frame clones only, with some absent. V and J calls and clone size follow that table, whereas D and trimming were derived from the DNA. The sample records 210,000 or so clones, approximately 84% being singletons. Germline V gene data show CDR1 as LNHNV and CDR2 as YYDKDF (reference sequence). Deletions cut 1 base from V and 0 bases from J, with 7 bases between. The CDR3 loop spans 15 amino acids. The sequence came from a woman aged 45 to 65 with active or convalescent COVID-19. The specimen was peripheral blood. The chain combines TRBV15 with TRBJ1-5; a possible D gene is TRBD1 (5 bases). The CDR3 nucleotides are TGTGCCACCAGCAGAGTGGGGGGTAGCAATCAGCCCCAGCATTTT. Its protein product is CATSRVGGSNQPQHF.